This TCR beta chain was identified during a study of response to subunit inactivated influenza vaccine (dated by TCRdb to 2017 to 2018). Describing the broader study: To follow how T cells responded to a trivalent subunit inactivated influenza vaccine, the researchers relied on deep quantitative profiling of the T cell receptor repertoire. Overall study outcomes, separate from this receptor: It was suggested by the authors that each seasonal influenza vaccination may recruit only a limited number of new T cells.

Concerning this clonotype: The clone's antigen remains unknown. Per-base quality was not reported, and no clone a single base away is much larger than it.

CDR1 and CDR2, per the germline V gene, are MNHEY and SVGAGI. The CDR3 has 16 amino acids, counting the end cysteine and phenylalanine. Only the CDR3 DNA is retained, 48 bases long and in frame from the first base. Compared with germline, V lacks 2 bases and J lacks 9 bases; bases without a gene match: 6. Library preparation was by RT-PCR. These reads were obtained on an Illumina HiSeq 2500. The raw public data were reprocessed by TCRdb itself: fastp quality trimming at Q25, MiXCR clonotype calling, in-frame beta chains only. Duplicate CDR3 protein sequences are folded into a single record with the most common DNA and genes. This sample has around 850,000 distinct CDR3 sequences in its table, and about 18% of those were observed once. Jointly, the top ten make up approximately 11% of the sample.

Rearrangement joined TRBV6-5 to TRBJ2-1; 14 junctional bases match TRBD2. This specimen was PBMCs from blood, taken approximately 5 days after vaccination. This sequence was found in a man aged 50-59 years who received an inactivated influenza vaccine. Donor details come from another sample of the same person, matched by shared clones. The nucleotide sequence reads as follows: TGTGCCAGCAGTTACCTGACTAGCGGGAGGGTGGGTGAGCAGTTCTTC. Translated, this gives CASSYLTSGRVGEQFF.